Below are 30 T cell receptor beta chains sequenced from a single sample in a study of Ad26.COV2.S vaccination and SARS-CoV-2 variants. Treatment defined: around 19 received Ad26.COV2.S at low or high dose, single or two shots; about 5 received placebo; per-sample allocation not given. Material that was analyzed had been drawn on day 63 after the first vaccine or placebo injection. Profiled with immunoSEQ multiplex PCR; TCRdb holds only in-frame clones, not every one. The sample contains about 250,000 clones, around nine tenths of which appear only once. This specimen consisted of peripheral blood, obtained in a trial of Ad26.COV2.S vaccine versus placebo. These receptors all stem from a person aged 18-60 years who received the Ad26.COV2.S COVID-19 vaccine or a placebo.

V usage is TRBV4-1 and J usage is TRBJ2-5; 8 nucleotides match TRBD1. CDR3 length equals 16 residues. V trimming: 6 bases; J trimming: 2 bases; junction bases outside the gene matches: 11. CDR1 and CDR2 (germline): MGHRA, YSYEKL. CDR3 DNA sequence: TGCGCCAGCAGTCTCTCAGGGGACAGGAGGCAAGAGACCCAGTACTTC. It yields the protein CASSLSGDRRQETQYF.

This clone has a handful of counts. The chain links TRBV6-5 to TRBJ1-5; 7 nucleotides agree with TRBD1. The CDR3 is 14 amino acids. V was clipped by 5 bases and J by 6 bases; unmatched bases: 7. CDR1 and CDR2 from the germline V gene are MNHEY and SVGAGI. CDR3 coding DNA: TGTGCCAGCAGTAAGTTAGGGACAGTTCAGCCCCAGCATTTT. Its protein product is CASSKLGTVQPQHF.

This clone was recorded once. CDR3 nucleotide sequence: TGTGCCAGCAGCCTGTGGTCGTCCGAGCAGTACGTC. This translates into CASSLWSSEQYV. The chain combines TRBV5-8 with TRBJ2-7; unclear D gene. Germline lookup yields CDR1 SGHTS and CDR2 YDEGEE. V was cut by 4 bases and J by 6 bases, with 11 bases left in between. CDR3 length: 12 residues.

This rearrangement joins TRBV19 to TRBJ2-5; TRBD2 matches 10 bases. The J segment lost 2 bases and the V segment lost 3 bases, leaving 3 bases of the junction unmatched. The CDR3 totals 15 residues. The germline gives CDR1 LNHDA, CDR2 SQIVND (reference sequence). In DNA, the CDR3 is TGTGCCAGTAGTATCCTTAGCGGGGGGCAAGAGACCCAGTACTTC. It specifies CASSILSGGQETQYF.

This chain uses TRBV7-3 with TRBJ1-2; tentatively, D is TRBD1 (5 bases). This CDR3 is built from 13 residues. Germline assignment: CDR1 SGHTA and CDR2 FQGTGA. With 6 bases removed from V and 7 bases from J, the gap between germline ends came to 15 bases. CDR3 region: CASRSGPSGGYTF. The CDR3 region has the DNA TGTGCCAGCAGATCGGGACCGTCCGGTGGCTACACCTTC.

The rearrangement joins TRBV24-1 to TRBJ2-7; no firm D call. The CDR3 has 8 amino acids. Germline V gene lookup returns CDR1 KGHDR and CDR2 SFDVKD. V lost 9 bases and J lost 6, with 2 bases in between. CDR3 DNA sequence: TGTGCCACCCTCGAGCAGTACGTC. The encoded protein is CATLEQYV.

The V call is TRBV6-2 or TRBV6-3, the J call TRBJ2-3, with 15 bases identical to TRBD2. This CDR3 comprises 20 residues. Germline loops: CDR1 MNHEY, CDR2 SVGEGT. V was clipped by 4 bases and J by 2 bases; unmatched bases: 13. The CDR3 bases are TGTGCCAGCAGTTTCGACCCCGGACTAGCGGGGGGGATCCTCACAGATACGCAGTATTTT. Protein product: CASSFDPGLAGGILTDTQYF.

The rearrangement uses TRBV24-1 and TRBJ1-2, with 7 bases matching TRBD1. Germline assignment: CDR1 KGHDR and CDR2 SFDVKD. V trimming: 8 bases; J trimming: 8 bases; junction bases outside the gene matches: 13. There are 14 residues in the CDR3. CDR3 sequence: CATIPTGSRKGYTF. The CDR3 DNA sequence: TGTGCCACCATCCCGACAGGGTCCCGTAAAGGCTACACCTTC.

V usage is TRBV20-1 and J usage is TRBJ2-7; TRBD2 matches at 9 bases. Germline V gives CDR1 DFQATT, CDR2 SNEGSKA (reference sequence). V shed 3 bases and J 4 bases; nucleotides not matched to a gene: 7. The CDR3 contains 14 residues. DNA for the CDR3: TGCAGTGCTAGTGCGGGAGGGCAGTCGTACGAGCAGTACGTC. Protein product: CSASAGGQSYEQYV.

The rearrangement links TRBV5-5 to TRBJ2-3, with 7 bases matching TRBD1. Germline V CDR1 and CDR2: SGHKS, YYEKEE (reference sequence). The ends lost 0 bases at V and 6 bases at J; junction bases unmatched: 16. CDR3 length equals 18 residues. The CDR3: CASSLASLKRQGPDTQYF. In DNA form, the CDR3 reads TGTGCCAGCAGCTTGGCCTCCCTAAAGCGACAGGGACCCGATACGCAGTATTTT.

The gene calls are TRBV9 and TRBJ2-7; the match to TRBD2 covers 9 bases. Losses at the gene ends were 5 bases for V and 2 bases for J; bases not matched to a gene: 8. The germline V gene has CDR1 SGDLS and CDR2 YYNGEE. CDR3 size: 15 residues. CDR3 loop: CASRPRGGPTYEQYV. The CDR3, as DNA: TGTGCCAGCAGGCCGCGGGGGGGCCCCACCTACGAGCAGTACGTC.

This clone was seen only once. The gene calls are TRBV4-1 and TRBJ2-3; possibly TRBD2 for D (6 bases). The CDR3 spans 15 residues. Trimming cost V 1 base and J 4 bases, with 12 bases left between them. The germline gives CDR1 MGHRA, CDR2 YSYEKL. The CDR3, as DNA: TGCGCCAGCAGCCAAGTACAGCGGGCCTCAGATACGCAGTATTTT. Protein sequence: CASSQVQRASDTQYF.

This clone was observed once. CDR3 DNA: TGTGCCAGCAGCCTGAATGTTGGGGTTGAGCAGTTCTTC. Translation: CASSLNVGVEQFF. The chain employs TRBV7-3 and TRBJ2-1; D is uncertain. Trimming removed 5 bases from V and 9 bases from J, with 14 bases in between. Germline CDR1 and CDR2: SGHTA and FQGTGA. This CDR3 region has 13 residues.

CDR3 amino acids: CASSRQGHFMVTEAFF. The CDR3 nucleotides are TGTGCCAGCAGTCGGCAGGGTCACTTCATGGTCACTGAAGCTTTCTTT. The chain is built from TRBV25-1 and TRBJ1-1; D may be TRBD1 (5 bases). The CDR3 covers 16 residues. Germline CDR1 MGHDK, CDR2 SYGVNS. V dropped 5 bases and J dropped 4 bases, with 20 bases sitting between them.

The chain uses TRBV4-3 and TRBJ2-1, with 11 bases identical to TRBD1. The CDR3 is made up of 16 amino acids. Germline lookup yields CDR1 LGHNA and CDR2 YSLEER. V was pared by 2 bases and J by 7 bases, with 7 bases of the junction left unmatched. In nucleotides, the CDR3 is TGCGCCAGCAGCCAAAATACCGGGACAGGGGGAAATGAGCAGTTCTTC. Encoded protein: CASSQNTGTGGNEQFF.

This clone has a handful of counts. The chain employs TRBV19 and TRBJ1-2; the D is unclear. V was cut by 3 bases and J by 3 bases, with 8 bases left in between. CDR1 LNHDA and CDR2 SQIVND come from the germline V gene (reference sequence). The CDR3 consists of 13 residues. CDR3 nucleotide sequence: TGTGCCAGTAGTATGGGCAGTTACTATGGCTACACCTTC. This encodes CASSMGSYYGYTF.

Written as DNA, the CDR3 is TGTGCCAGCCGCCCGTACACTAGCTCTGGAAACACCATATATTTT. This encodes CASRPYTSSGNTIYF. The chain employs TRBV6-2 or TRBV6-3 and TRBJ1-3; no reliable D call. Germline loops: CDR1 MNHEY, CDR2 SVGEGT. CDR3 length: 15 amino acids. V shed 8 bases and J shed 0 bases, with 14 bases lying between them.

In DNA, the CDR3 is TGTGCCAGCAGCGTAGGGGGGGGATTCTCCTACGAGCAGTACTTC. It codes for CASSVGGGFSYEQYF. The rearrangement joins TRBV9 to TRBJ2-7; TRBD2 agrees at 7 bases. V gave up 0 bases and J gave up 0 bases; unmatched junction bases: 3. The CDR3 loop spans 15 amino acids. Germline V lookup: CDR1 SGDLS, CDR2 YYNGEE.

This clone was seen once. This chain links TRBV7-9 with TRBJ2-7; TRBD1 agrees at 9 bases. Trimming removed 5 bases from V and 3 bases from J; junction bases left unmatched: 8. The CDR3 is made up of 15 amino acids. The V gene's germline CDR1 is SEHNR and CDR2 FQNEAQ (reference sequence). Here the CDR3 DNA reads TGTGCCAGCAGCCCCCGACAGGGGGAACGCTACGAGCAGTACTTC. This encodes CASSPRQGERYEQYF.

The V and J genes are TRBV12-3 or TRBV12-4 and TRBJ2-5; D is perhaps TRBD1 (6 bases). V gave up 5 bases and J gave up 5 bases, with 12 bases separating them. The CDR3 runs to 13 residues. CDR3 in amino acids: CASSQGTKETQYF. CDR3 DNA: TGTGCCAGCAGTCAGGGGACGAAGGAGACCCAGTACTTC.

The chain carries TRBV15 and TRBJ2-7; 9 nucleotides line up with TRBD1. Per the germline V gene, CDR1 is LNHNV and CDR2 is YYDKDF (reference sequence). The J segment lost 3 bases and the V segment lost 1 base, leaving 7 bases of the junction unmatched. The length of the CDR3 is 16 residues. This CDR3 reads CATSRGPGQGNYEQYF. The CDR3 nucleotides are TGTGCCACCAGCAGAGGCCCGGGACAGGGCAACTACGAGCAGTACTTC.

The chain recombines TRBV6-5 with TRBJ2-7; D is perhaps TRBD2 (7 bases). The V gene's germline CDR1 is MNHEY and CDR2 SVGAGI. The CDR3 has 13 amino acids. Between the trimmed V and J ends, which lost 5 bases and 7 bases, there was a span of 15 bases. The CDR3 DNA reads TGTGCCAGCAGTAATCGGGGGGCAGGGGAGCAGTACGTC. This encodes CASSNRGAGEQYV.

J is TRBJ2-1 and V is TRBV7-8; D is unclear. Trimming removed 5 bases from V and 10 bases from J, with 12 bases in between. This CDR3 spans 12 amino acids. Germline CDR1 SGHVS, CDR2 FQNEAQ. The CDR3 protein is CASSRRSEEQFF. The CDR3 DNA is TGTGCCAGCAGCCGGCGATCGGAAGAGCAGTTCTTC.

The V and J genes are TRBV12-3 or TRBV12-4 and TRBJ1-3; unclear D gene. Trimming pared 3 bases from V and 8 bases from J, leaving 8 bases between. This CDR3 has 12 residues. CDR3 sequence (DNA): TGTGCCAGCAGTTTTTGGAGAGACACCATATATTTT. It encodes CASSFWRDTIYF.

This clone was found once. This sequence joins TRBV4-1 and TRBJ1-4, with TRBD1 matching over 9 bases. The germline V gene has CDR1 MGHRA and CDR2 YSYEKL. This CDR3 comprises 16 residues. V shed 1 base and J 8 bases; nucleotides not matched to a gene: 8. The CDR3 nucleotides read TGCGCCAGCAGCCAAGTTCCGACAGGGGGTATAGAAAAACTGTTTTTT. As protein: CASSQVPTGGIEKLFF.

The chain employs TRBV11-2 and TRBJ1-2, with D maybe TRBD1 (6 bases). Germline CDR1 reads SGHAT; CDR2 reads FQNNGV. The CDR3 spans 15 residues. Trimming stripped 4 bases from V and 3 bases from J, with 15 bases between. CDR3 protein: CASSSWTAKDYGYTF. CDR3 nucleotides: TGTGCCAGCAGCTCATGGACAGCCAAAGACTATGGCTACACCTTC. The whole variable domain, filled in from reference TRBV11-2 and TRBJ1-2, reads EAGVAQSPRYKIIEKRQSVAFWCNPISGHATLYWYQQILGQGPKLLIQFQNNGVVDDSQLPKDRFSAERLKGVDSTLKIQPAKLEDSAVYLCASSSWTAKDYGYTFGSGTRLTVV.

The gene calls are TRBV4-2 and TRBJ2-3; 10 nucleotides agree with TRBD1. Germline V CDR1 and CDR2: LGHNA, YNFKEQ. V was clipped by 1 base and J by 3 bases; unmatched bases: 10. The CDR3 sequence is 18 residues long. As DNA, the CDR3 is TGTGCCAGCAGCCAAGTGGGGTACGGGACAGGGGATACAGATACGCAGTATTTT. Protein product: CASSQVGYGTGDTDTQYF.

In this sample, this clone turned up once. The chain couples TRBV19 to TRBJ2-4, with D tentatively TRBD2 (5 bases). Germline-derived CDR1 and CDR2 are LNHDA and SQIVND (reference sequence). The CDR3 is 12 amino acids. Trimming took 10 bases from V and 3 from J, leaving 10 bases between them. This chain's CDR3 is CATSAGKNIQYF. The CDR3 coding sequence is TGTGCCACCTCGGCGGGCAAAAACATTCAGTACTTC.

The rearrangement uses TRBV7-8 and TRBJ2-5, with unresolved D. V lost 7 bases, J lost 5 bases, and 17 bases lay in between. The CDR3 spans 14 residues. Looked up from germline, CDR1 is SGHVS and CDR2 is FQNEAQ. In DNA, the CDR3 is TGTGCCAGCACCCTGAGTAGGGTTCGGGAGACCCAGTACTTC. Translating gives CASTLSRVRETQYF.

The chain uses TRBV30 and TRBJ2-2; 11 bases are a match to TRBD2. The CDR3 contains 21 residues. Germline V CDR1 and CDR2: GTSNPN, SVGIG (reference sequence). The ends lost 6 bases at V and 4 bases at J; junction bases unmatched: 25. This CDR3 reads CACKNPAGDILAGVRTGELFF. The CDR3 nucleotides read TGTGCCTGCAAAAACCCGGCCGGCGACATACTAGCGGGAGTACGCACCGGGGAGCTGTTTTTT.